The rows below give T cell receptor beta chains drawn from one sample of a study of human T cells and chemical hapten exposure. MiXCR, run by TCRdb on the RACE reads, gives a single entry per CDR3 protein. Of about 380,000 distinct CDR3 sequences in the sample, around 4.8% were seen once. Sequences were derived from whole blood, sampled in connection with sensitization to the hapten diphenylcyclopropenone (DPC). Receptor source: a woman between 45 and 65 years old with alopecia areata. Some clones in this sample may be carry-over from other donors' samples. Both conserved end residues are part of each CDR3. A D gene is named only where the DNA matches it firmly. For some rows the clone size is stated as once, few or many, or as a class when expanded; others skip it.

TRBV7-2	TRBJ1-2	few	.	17	TGTGCCAGCAGCTTTAACCCATTTACTGGGGCGGGCTATGGCTACACCTTC	CASSFNPFTGAGYGYTF
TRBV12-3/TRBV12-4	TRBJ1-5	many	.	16	TGTGCCAGCAGTTTAAGGGCCGCAACTAGCAATCAGCCCCAGCATTTT	CASSLRAATSNQPQHF
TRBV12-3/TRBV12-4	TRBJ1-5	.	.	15	TGTGCCTGCCGCAGGGGAGGCGGGAGCAATCAGCCCCAGCATTTT	CACRRGGGSNQPQHF
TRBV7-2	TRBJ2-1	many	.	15	TGTGCCAGCAGCGAAGGCCGGACCCTTCAGCGGGAGCAGTTCTTC	CASSEGRTLQREQFF
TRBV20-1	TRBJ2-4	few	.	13	TGCAGTGCTAGAGGACCCTCTGGGGGCATTCAGTACTTC	CSARGPSGGIQYF
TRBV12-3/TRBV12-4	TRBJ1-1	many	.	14	TGTGCCAGCAGTTTAAGGTCTGGGAACACTGAAGCTTTCTTT	CASSLRSGNTEAFF
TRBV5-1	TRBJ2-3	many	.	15	TGCGCCAGCAGCTCCCTAGCGCTTGACACAGATACGCAGTATTTT	CASSSLALDTDTQYF
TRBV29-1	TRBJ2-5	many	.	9	TGCAGCGTGGGAGAGACCCAGTACTTC	CSVGETQYF
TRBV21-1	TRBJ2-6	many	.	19	TGTGCCAGCAGCGCAAGGACTAGCGGGGAGAGCTCTGGGGCCAACGTCCTGACTTTC	CASSARTSGESSGANVLTF
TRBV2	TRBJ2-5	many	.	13	TGTGCCGGCAACTTAGCGCCTCAAGAGACCCAGTACTTC	CAGNLAPQETQYF
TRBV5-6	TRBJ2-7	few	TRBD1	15	TGTGCCAGCAGCTTGGGGACAGGGGTTCCCTACGAGCAGTACTTC	CASSLGTGVPYEQYF
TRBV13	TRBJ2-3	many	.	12	TGTGCCAGCAGCGGGGGCGGAGATACGCAGTATTTT	CASSGGGDTQYF
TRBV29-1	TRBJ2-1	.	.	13	TGCAGCGTAGACATAATAGGTTACAATGAGCAGTTCTTC	CSVDIIGYNEQFF
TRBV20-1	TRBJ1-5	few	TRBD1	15	TGCAGTGCGAGAAACCTACAGGGGAGCAATCAGCCCCAGCATTTT	CSARNLQGSNQPQHF
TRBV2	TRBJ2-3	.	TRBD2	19	TGTGCCAGCGAGAGAACTAGCCGCTCTGGGGGGGGTTTCACAGATACGCAGTATTTT	CASERTSRSGGGFTDTQYF
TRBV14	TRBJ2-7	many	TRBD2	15	TGTGCCAGCAGCCCCGTAGCGGGAGGGGGATACGAGCAGTACTTC	CASSPVAGGGYEQYF
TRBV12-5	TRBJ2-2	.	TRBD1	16	TGTGCTTCCCGCCGGTCGGGACAGGGGGTGGCCGGGGAGCTGTTTTTT	CASRRSGQGVAGELFF
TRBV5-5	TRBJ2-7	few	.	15	TGTGCCAGCAGCTTGGCAGGGACGGACGGGTACGAGCAGTACTTC	CASSLAGTDGYEQYF
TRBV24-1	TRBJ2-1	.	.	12	TGTGCCACAGGGAGCTCCTACAATGAGCAGTTCTTC	CATGSSYNEQFF
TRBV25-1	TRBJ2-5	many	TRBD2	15	TGTGCCAGCAGTGTGGGACTAGCGCCTCAAGAGACCCAGTACTTC	CASSVGLAPQETQYF
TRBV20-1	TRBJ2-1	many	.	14	TGCAGTGCTCGCTGGGGACGCGCTCTCAATGAGCAGTTCTTC	CSARWGRALNEQFF
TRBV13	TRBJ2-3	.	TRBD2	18	TGTGCCAGCAGCTTAGGACTAGCGGGAGATTTTCGCACAGATACGCAGTATTTT	CASSLGLAGDFRTDTQYF
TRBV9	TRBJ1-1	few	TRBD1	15	TGTGCCAGCAGTCCCGGGACAGGGGTGAACACTGAAGCTTTCTTT	CASSPGTGVNTEAFF
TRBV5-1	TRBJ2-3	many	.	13	TGCGCCAGCAGCTATACAAGCACAGATACGCAGTATTTT	CASSYTSTDTQYF
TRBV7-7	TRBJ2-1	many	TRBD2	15	TGTGCCAGCAGCTTAGCGGGAGGGCCGGCCAATGAGCAGTTCTTC	CASSLAGGPANEQFF
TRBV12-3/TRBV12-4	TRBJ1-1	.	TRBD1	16	TGTGCCAGCACCCAGCCCGGGACAGGGGTGGGCACTGAAGCTTTCTTT	CASTQPGTGVGTEAFF
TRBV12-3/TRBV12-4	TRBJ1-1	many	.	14	TGTGCCAGCAGTAAGACAGTTTTGTGGACTGAAGCTTTCTTT	CASSKTVLWTEAFF
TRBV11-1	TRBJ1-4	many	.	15	TGTGCCAGCAGCCGGTCGGCGGGTGTGGGTGAAAAACTGTTTTTT	CASSRSAGVGEKLFF
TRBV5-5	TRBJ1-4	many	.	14	TGTGCCAGCAGCCCCATAGGGTTTGAAGAAAAACTGTTTTTT	CASSPIGFEEKLFF
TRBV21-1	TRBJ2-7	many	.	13	TGTGCCAGCAGCACAACAGCGTCCTACGAGCAGTACTTC	CASSTTASYEQYF
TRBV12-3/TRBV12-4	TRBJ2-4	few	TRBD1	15	TGTGCCAGCAGCCCGACAGGGTCCGCCAAAAACATTCAGTACTTC	CASSPTGSAKNIQYF